This T cell receptor (beta chain) was identified in a study of cytomegalovirus exposure and HLA in healthy donors. Germline CDR1 SGDLS, CDR2 YYNGEE. The CDR3 has 14 amino acids. V lost 4 bases and J lost 3, with 12 bases in between. Use of 60 Vbeta and 13 Jbeta primers characterized the PCR. Clones were read by immunoSEQ multiplex PCR, and TCRdb kept only the in-frame ones, dropping some. The sample includes 100,000 to 150,000 clones, 70% to 80% of them seen just once. The sequence was obtained from a female donor in good health and CMV-seronegative. The rearrangement uses TRBV9 and TRBJ2-3, with D maybe TRBD2 (7 bases). Sequencing used PBMCs. DNA for the CDR3: TGTGCCAGCAGCCCGGGGAGGGGGACAGATACGCAGTATTTT. Its translation is CASSPGRGTDTQYF.